One T cell receptor beta chain is described in this entry. Researchers gathered lesional scalp punch biopsies and peripheral blood from patients with alopecia areata. The record originates from a study of CD8+ T cells in alopecia areata. Study details: Each of the treated patients was given oral tofacitinib, 5 to 10 mg twice daily, for moderate-to-severe alopecia areata.

This CDR3 spans 14 amino acids. In germline, CDR1 is SGHDT, CDR2 YYEEEE. With V trimmed by 5 bases and J by 7 bases, 2 bases remained unmatched. cDNA prepared by RNA extraction and subsequent reverse transcription served as the template for sequencing. Method: immunoSEQ multiplex PCR; TCRdb's copy keeps in-frame clones and lacks some. The data contain roughly 200,000 clones, 63% of them singletons. This specimen consisted of CD4+ T cells sorted from blood, obtained at week 0. The chain recombines TRBV5-6 with TRBJ1-6; 11 positions match TRBD1. This clonotype originated in a human donor with alopecia areata. The CDR3 DNA reads TGTGCCAGCAGGGGACAGGGGGAGAATTCACCCCTCCACTTT. Its protein product is CASRGQGENSPLHF. Together with reference TRBV5-6 and TRBJ1-6, the CDR3 gives the full variable domain: DAGVTQSPTHLIKTRGQQVTLRCSPKSGHDTVSWYQQALGQGPQFIFQYYEEEERQRGNFPDRFSGHQFPNYSSELNVNALLLGDSALYLCASRGQGENSPLHFGNGTRLTVT.